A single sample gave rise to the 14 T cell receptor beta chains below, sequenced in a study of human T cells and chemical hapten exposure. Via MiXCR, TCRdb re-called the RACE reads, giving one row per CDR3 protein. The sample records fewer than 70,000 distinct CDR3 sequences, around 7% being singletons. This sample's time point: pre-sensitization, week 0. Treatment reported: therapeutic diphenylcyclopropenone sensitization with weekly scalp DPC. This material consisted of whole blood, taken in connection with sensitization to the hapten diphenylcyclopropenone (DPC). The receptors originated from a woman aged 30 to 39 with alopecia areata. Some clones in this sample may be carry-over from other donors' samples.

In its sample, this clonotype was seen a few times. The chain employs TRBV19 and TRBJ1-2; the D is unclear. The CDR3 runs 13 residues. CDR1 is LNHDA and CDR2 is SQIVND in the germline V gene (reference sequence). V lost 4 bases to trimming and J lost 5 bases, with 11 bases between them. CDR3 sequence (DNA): TGTGCCAGTAGTAGAGGAAACCCTTATGGCTACACCTTC. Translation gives CASSRGNPYGYTF. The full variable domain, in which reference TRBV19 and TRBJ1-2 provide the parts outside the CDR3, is DGGITQSPKYLFRKEGQNVTLSCEQNLNHDAMYWYRQDPGQGLRLIYYSQIVNDFQKGDIAEGYSVSREKKESFPLTVTSAQKNPTAFYLCASSRGNPYGYTFGSGTRLTVV.

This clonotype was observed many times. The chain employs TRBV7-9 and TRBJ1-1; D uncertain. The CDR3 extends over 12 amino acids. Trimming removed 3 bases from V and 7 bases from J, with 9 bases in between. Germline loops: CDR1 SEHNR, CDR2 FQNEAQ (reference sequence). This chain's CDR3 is CASSFLSGEAFF. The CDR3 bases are TGTGCCAGCAGCTTCTTGTCTGGTGAAGCTTTCTTT.

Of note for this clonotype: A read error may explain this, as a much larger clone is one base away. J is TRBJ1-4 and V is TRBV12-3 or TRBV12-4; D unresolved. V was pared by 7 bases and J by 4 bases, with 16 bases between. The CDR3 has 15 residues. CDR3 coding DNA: TGTGCCAGCACCACAGCGGGTAGTCGTAATGAAAAACTGTTTTTT. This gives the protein CASTTAGSRNEKLFF.

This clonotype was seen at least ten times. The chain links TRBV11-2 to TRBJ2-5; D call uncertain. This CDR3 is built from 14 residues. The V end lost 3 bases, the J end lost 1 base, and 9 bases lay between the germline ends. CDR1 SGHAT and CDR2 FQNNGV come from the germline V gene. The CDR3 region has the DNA TGTGCCAGCAGCTTCACGGCCACCCAAGAGACCCAGTACTTC. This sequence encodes CASSFTATQETQYF.

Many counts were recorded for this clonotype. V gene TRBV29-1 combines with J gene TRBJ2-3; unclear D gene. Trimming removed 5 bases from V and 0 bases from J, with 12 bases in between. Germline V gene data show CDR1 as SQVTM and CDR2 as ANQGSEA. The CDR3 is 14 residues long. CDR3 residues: CSVTWGSSTDTQYF. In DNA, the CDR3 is TGCAGCGTTACTTGGGGTTCTAGCACAGATACGCAGTATTTT.

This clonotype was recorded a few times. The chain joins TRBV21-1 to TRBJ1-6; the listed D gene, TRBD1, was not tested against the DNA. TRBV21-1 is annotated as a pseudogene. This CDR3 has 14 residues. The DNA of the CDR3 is TGTGCCAGCAGCAAAGGTCGTCCCAATTCACCCCTCCACTTT. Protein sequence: CASSKGRPNSPLHF.

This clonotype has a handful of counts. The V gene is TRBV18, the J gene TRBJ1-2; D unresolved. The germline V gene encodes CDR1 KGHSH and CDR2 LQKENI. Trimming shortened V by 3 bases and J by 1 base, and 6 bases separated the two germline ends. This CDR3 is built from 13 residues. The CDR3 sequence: CASSPPHNYGYTF. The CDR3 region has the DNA TGTGCCAGCTCACCCCCACATAACTATGGCTACACCTTC.

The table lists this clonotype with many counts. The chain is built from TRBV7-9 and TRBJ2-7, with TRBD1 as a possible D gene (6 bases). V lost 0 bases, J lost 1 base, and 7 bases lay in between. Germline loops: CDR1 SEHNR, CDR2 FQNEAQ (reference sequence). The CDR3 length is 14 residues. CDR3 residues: CASSLAGTSYEQYF. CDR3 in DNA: TGTGCCAGCAGCTTAGCAGGGACATCCTACGAGCAGTACTTC.

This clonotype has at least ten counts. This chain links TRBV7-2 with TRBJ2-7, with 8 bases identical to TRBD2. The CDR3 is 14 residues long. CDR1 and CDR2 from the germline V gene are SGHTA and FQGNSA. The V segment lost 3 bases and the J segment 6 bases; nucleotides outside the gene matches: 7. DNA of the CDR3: TGTGCCAGCAGCTTTAGCGGGGTTTTGTCCGAGCAGTACTTC. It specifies CASSFSGVLSEQYF. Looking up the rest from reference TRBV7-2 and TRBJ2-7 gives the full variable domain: GAGVSQSPSNKVTEKGKDVELRCDPISGHTALYWYRQSLGQGLEFLIYFQGNSAPDKSGLPSDRFSAERTGGSVSTLTIQRTQQEDSAVYLCASSFSGVLSEQYFGPGTRLTVT.

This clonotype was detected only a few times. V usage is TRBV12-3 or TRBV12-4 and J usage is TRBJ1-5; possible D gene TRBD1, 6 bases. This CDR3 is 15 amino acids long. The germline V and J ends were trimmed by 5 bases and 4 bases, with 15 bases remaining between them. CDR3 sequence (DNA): TGTGCCAGCAGTCCTACAGGGCCAGGAAATCAGCCCCAGCATTTT. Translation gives CASSPTGPGNQPQHF.

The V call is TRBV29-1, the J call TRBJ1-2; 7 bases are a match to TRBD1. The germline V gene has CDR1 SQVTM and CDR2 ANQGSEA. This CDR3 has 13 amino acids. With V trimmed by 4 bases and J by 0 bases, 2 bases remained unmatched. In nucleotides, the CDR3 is TGCAGCGTTGGGGACAGACCTAACTATGGCTACACCTTC. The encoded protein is CSVGDRPNYGYTF.

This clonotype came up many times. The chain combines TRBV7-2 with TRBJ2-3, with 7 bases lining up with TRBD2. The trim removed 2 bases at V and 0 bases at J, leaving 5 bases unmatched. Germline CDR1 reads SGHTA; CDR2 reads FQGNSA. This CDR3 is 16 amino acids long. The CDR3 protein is CASSLSGVSSTDTQYF. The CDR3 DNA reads TGTGCCAGCAGCTTAAGCGGGGTCAGTAGCACAGATACGCAGTATTTT.

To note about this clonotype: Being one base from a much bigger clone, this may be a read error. The CDR3 DNA sequence: TGCGCCAGCAGCCTCCACGCTAGCGGGGGGGCAGGGGAGCAGTTCTTC. As protein: CASSLHASGGAGEQFF. The rearrangement joins TRBV5-1 to TRBJ2-1, with 12 bases aligning to TRBD2. The CDR3 is 16 residues long. Unmatched junction bases numbered 12, after V lost 4 bases and J lost 10 bases. Germline assignment: CDR1 SGHRS and CDR2 YFSETQ.

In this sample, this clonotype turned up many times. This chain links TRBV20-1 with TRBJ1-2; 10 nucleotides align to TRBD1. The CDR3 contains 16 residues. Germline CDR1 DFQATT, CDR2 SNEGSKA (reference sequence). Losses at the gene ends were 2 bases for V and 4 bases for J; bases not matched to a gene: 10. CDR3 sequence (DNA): TGCAGTGCTAGAAGCCAAGGGACAGGGGATTTCTATGGCTACACCTTC. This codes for CSARSQGTGDFYGYTF.